This passage covers 10 T cell receptor beta chains from one sample sequenced in a study of neurological immune-mediated disorders. TCRdb re-called the 5' RACE reads through MiXCR, storing one row per CDR3 protein. The table has 65,000 to 95,000 distinct CDR3 sequences, 5% to 6% seen once. The sample taken for sequencing was PBMCs. The receptors stem from a woman in her twenties or thirties with multiple sclerosis.

This clonotype was observed many times. This sequence joins TRBV4-2 and TRBJ1-5; weak D call: TRBD1 (5 bases). Germline CDR1 reads LGHNA; CDR2 reads YNFKEQ. V lost 4 bases and J lost 1, with 14 bases in between. The CDR3 extends over 16 amino acids. Written as DNA, the CDR3 is TGTGCCAGCAGCCTTTCACAGGCATTAAGCAATCAGCCCCAGCATTTT. Protein sequence: CASSLSQALSNQPQHF.

This sequence joins TRBV5-5 and TRBJ2-7; no clear D gene. V was pared by 0 bases and J by 4 bases, with 8 bases between. Germline-derived CDR1 and CDR2 are SGHKS and YYEKEE (reference sequence). The length of the CDR3 is 13 residues. The CDR3 reads CASSLGSEYEQYF. The CDR3 DNA reads TGTGCCAGCAGCTTGGGATCGGAATACGAGCAGTACTTC.

This clonotype was seen ten or more times. This chain connects TRBV5-5 to TRBJ2-7; 10 bases fit TRBD1. V was clipped by 0 bases and J by 3 bases; unmatched bases: 3. This CDR3 comprises 15 residues. Germline V gene lookup returns CDR1 SGHKS and CDR2 YYEKEE (reference sequence). The CDR3 nucleotides read TGTGCCAGCAGCTTGGCCGGGACAGGGGTCTACGAGCAGTACTTC. It codes for CASSLAGTGVYEQYF.

This clonotype was seen at least ten times. The chain is built from TRBV12-3 or TRBV12-4 and TRBJ2-1; 10 bases are shared with TRBD2. V lost 3 bases and J lost 4; bases outside the gene matches: 6. The CDR3 consists of 16 residues. The CDR3 DNA is TGTGCCAGCAGTTTTGCTAGCGGGAGTACTTACAATGAGCAGTTCTTC. It yields the protein CASSFASGSTYNEQFF.

This clonotype has only a few counts. The rearrangement links TRBV20-1 to TRBJ2-3; D may be TRBD2 (6 bases). The CDR3 has 13 amino acids. The V gene's germline CDR1 is DFQATT and CDR2 SNEGSKA (reference sequence). Between the trimmed V and J ends, which lost 1 base and 5 bases, there was a span of 10 bases. CDR3 residues: CSARGLGGDTQYF. DNA of the CDR3: TGCAGTGCTAGAGGACTAGGAGGAGATACGCAGTATTTT.

This clonotype was counted many times. The chain recombines TRBV20-1 with TRBJ2-1; D gene ambiguous. Per the germline V gene, CDR1 is DFQATT and CDR2 is SNEGSKA (reference sequence). CDR3 size: 13 residues. Trimming stripped 3 bases from V and 0 bases from J, with 6 bases between. The CDR3 is CSASGLSYNEQFF. For the CDR3, the DNA is TGCAGTGCTAGCGGCCTCTCCTACAATGAGCAGTTCTTC.

This clonotype was recorded many times. The chain couples TRBV29-1 to TRBJ1-1; D gene ambiguous. Per the germline V gene, CDR1 is SQVTM and CDR2 is ANQGSEA. V was pared by 4 bases and J by 6 bases, with 3 bases between. This CDR3 is 9 amino acids long. CDR3 residues: CSVAPEAFF. CDR3 coding DNA: TGCAGCGTTGCTCCTGAAGCTTTCTTT.

This clonotype was recorded a few times. The V call is TRBV3-1, the J call TRBJ2-1; 14 positions match TRBD2. J was trimmed by 4 bases and V by 9 bases; bases with no gene match: 5. Germline values: CDR1 LGHDT, CDR2 YNNKEL (reference sequence). The CDR3 extends over 15 amino acids. In DNA, the CDR3 is TGTGCCAGTCGACTAGCGGGAGGGACATACAATGAGCAGTTCTTC. This gives the protein CASRLAGGTYNEQFF.

This clonotype occurred many times. The J gene is TRBJ2-7, the V gene TRBV10-2, with 11 nucleotides matching TRBD2. The CDR3 runs 17 residues. The ends lost 5 bases at V and 5 bases at J; junction bases unmatched: 14. CDR1 is WSHSY, CDR2 SAAADI, per germline. The CDR3 here is CASSRRLAGTSGDEQYF. DNA for the CDR3: TGCGCCAGCAGTCGAAGACTAGCGGGAACTTCTGGGGACGAGCAGTACTTC.

This clonotype was found many times. This chain joins TRBV10-3 and TRBJ2-5; 12 positions match TRBD2. The CDR3 has 15 residues. Trimming removed 3 bases from V and 2 bases from J; junction bases left unmatched: 1. Germline V gene lookup returns CDR1 ENHRY and CDR2 SYGVKD. CDR3 residues: CAISDGTSGQETQYF. CDR3 nucleotides: TGTGCCATCAGTGACGGGACTAGCGGGCAAGAGACCCAGTACTTC.